This record looks at one TCR beta chain sequence and its context. The sample is drawn from a study of blood T cell repertoires in COVID-19. Germline CDR1 reads LNHNV; CDR2 reads YYDKDF (reference sequence). V was trimmed by 2 bases and J by 9 bases, leaving 11 bases between them. This CDR3 contains 14 residues. Original methodology: Amplified reference gene primers provided the basis for estimating nucleated cell counts. Clones were read by immunoSEQ multiplex PCR, and TCRdb kept only the in-frame ones, dropping some. V and J calls and clone size follow that table, whereas D and trimming were derived from the DNA. The table has 100,000 to 150,000 clones, roughly four fifths seen once.

The receptor comes from a man between 60 and 75 years old with acute or convalescent COVID-19. The chain has TRBV15 and TRBJ1-6, with D possibly matching TRBD1 (5 bases). Specimen: peripheral blood. Here the CDR3 reads CATSRPTGGSPLHF. For the CDR3, the DNA is TGTGCCACCAGCAGACCTACGGGGGGTTCACCCCTCCACTTT.